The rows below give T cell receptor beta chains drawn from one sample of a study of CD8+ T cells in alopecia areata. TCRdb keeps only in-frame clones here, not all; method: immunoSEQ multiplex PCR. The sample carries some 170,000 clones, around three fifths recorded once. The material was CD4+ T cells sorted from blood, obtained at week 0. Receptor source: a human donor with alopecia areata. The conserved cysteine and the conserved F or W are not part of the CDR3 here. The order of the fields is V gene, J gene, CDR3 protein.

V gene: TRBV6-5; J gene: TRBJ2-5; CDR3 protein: ASIGMGLGEAQY
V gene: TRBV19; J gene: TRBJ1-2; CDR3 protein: ASSPTMPGQLRGLYGYT
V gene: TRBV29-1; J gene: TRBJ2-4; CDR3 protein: SVETDPPYLY
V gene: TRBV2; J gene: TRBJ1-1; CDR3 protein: ASRNFGGGTEAF
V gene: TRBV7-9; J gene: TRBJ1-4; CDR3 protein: ASSLDQSWGEKLF
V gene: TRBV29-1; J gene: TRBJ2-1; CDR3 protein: SVAPLAGFEQF
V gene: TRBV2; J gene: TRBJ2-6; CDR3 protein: ASSFQRGILSGANVLT
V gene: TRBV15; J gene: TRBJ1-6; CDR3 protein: ATSKWKQDSPLH
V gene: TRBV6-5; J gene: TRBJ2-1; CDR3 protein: ASSPGTAGPNEQF
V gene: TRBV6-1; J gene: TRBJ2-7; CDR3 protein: ASSELGQIYEQY
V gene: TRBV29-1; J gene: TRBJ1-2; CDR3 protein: SVERRTGEGHGYT
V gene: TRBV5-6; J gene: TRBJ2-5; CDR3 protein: ASSLPGAKETQY
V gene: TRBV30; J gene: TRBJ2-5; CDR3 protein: AWSSGTSGETQY
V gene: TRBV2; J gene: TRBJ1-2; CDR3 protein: ASSSTGDGYT
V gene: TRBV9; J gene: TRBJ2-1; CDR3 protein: ASSVGNGVVSNEQF
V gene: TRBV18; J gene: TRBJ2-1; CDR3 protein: ASSPPGLAGGPYNEQF
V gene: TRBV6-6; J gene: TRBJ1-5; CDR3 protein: ASRARSGLPSEPQH
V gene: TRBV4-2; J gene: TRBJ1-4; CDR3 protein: ASSQDRGDNEKLF
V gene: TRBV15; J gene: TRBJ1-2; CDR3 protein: ATSRGKGTVSNYGYT
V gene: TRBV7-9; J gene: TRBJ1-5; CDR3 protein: ASRQGDQPQH
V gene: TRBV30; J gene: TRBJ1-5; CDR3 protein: AWSRESNQPQH
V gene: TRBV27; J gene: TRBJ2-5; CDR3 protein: ASSRTSGGKTQY
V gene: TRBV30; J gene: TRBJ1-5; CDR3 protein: AWSESWGQPQH
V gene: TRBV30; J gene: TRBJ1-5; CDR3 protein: AWSRGSNQPQH
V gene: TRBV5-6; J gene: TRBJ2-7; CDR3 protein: ASSGVGTPPYEQY
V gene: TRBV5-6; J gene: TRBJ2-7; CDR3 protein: ASSLLVGVPIYEQY
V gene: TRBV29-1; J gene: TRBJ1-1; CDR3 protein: SVSRSNTEAF
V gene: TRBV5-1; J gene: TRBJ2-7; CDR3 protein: ASSWVGGYEQY
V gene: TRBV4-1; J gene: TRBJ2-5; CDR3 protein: ASSSGLAGLQETQY
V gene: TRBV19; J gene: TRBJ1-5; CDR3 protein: ASSIPTGQINQPQH
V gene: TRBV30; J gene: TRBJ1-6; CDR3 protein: AWTAEGQGIRLPLH
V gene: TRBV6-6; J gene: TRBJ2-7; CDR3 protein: ASTSGGFDEQY
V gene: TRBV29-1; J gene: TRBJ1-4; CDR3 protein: SVVRGEKLF
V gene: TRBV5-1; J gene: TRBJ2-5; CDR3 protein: ATRQGLQETQY
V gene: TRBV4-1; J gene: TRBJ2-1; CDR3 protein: ASSQGTSGGLSSYNEQF
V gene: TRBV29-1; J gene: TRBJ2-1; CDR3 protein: SVEVGGNEQF
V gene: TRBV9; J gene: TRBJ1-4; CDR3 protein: ASSFMTGGKEKLF
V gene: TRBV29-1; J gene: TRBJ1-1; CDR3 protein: SVESGQGAAEAF
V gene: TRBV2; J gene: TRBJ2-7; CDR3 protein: ASSENYEQY
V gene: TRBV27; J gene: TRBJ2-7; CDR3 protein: ASSLLAGVYEQY
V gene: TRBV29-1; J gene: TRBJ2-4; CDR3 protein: SVEEHSFGKNIQY
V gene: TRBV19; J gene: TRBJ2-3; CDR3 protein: ASSRGDFTDTQY
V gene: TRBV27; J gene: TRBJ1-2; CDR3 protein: ASSLSWAPNYGYT
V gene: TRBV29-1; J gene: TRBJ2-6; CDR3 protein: SVRSSGANVLT
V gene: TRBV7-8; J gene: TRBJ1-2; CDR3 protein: ASSSIGRDYGYT
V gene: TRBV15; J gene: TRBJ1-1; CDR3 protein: ATSRDMWQGKNTEAF
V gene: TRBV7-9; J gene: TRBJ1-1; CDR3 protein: ASSIIRDRAITEAF
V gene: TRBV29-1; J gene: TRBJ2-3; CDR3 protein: SVEWSMLSTDTQY
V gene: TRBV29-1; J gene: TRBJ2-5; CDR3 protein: SVEDRRLAETQY
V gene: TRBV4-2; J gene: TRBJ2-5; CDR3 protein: ASSPSAGETQY
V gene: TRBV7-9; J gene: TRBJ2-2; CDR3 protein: ASSRSRGNTGELF
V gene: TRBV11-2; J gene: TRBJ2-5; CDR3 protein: ASSPVYQETQY
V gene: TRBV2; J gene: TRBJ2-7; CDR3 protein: ASSSLGRGSDEQY
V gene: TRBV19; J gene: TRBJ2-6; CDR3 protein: ASSRGDTSSGANVLT
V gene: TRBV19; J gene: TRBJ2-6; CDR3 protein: ASSLTGLSGANVLT
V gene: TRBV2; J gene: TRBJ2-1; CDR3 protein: ASQGQPHVEQF